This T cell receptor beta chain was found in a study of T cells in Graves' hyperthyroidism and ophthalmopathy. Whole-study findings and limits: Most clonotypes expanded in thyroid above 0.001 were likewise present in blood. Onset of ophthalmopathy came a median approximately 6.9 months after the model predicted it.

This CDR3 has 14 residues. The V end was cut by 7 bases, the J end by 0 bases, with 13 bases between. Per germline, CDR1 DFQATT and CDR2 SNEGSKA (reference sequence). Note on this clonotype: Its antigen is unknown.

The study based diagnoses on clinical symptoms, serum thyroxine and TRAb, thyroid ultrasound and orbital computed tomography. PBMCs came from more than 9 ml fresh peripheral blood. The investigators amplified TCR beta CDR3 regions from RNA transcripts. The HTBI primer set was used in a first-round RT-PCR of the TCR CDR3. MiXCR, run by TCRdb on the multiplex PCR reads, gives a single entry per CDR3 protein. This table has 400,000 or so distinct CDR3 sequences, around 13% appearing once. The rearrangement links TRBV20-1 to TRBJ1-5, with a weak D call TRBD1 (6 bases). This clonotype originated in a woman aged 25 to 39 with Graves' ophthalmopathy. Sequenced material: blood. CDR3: CSVGGGFSNQPQHF. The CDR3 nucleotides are TGCAGTGTAGGGGGGGGCTTTAGCAATCAGCCCCAGCATTTT.